The following is a TCR beta chain sequence with its context. The data are from a study of control samples from healthy donors and cancer patients. V lost 5 bases to trimming and J lost 11 bases, with 19 bases between them. Germline CDR1 and CDR2: MNHEY and SMNVEV (reference sequence). This CDR3 spans 14 amino acids. Generated by immunoSEQ multiplex PCR, the TCRdb table keeps only in-frame clones and is missing some. Of some 200,000 clones listed, about 95% are singletons. The chain recombines TRBV27 with TRBJ1-5; D possibly corresponds to TRBD1 (5 bases). Sequenced input: blood. The origin of this receptor is a man aged 45-65 years in good health. The CDR3 region has the DNA TGTGCCAGCAGTCCAGGTGGGGGGGGAAAGTCCCAGCATTTT. Protein sequence: CASSPGGGGKSQHF.